The clone carrying this T cell receptor (beta chain) was counted a few times. Its antigen is still unknown. The data stem from a study of response to subunit inactivated influenza vaccine. TCRdb reprocessed the RT-PCR reads via MiXCR and lists one record per CDR3 protein. The sample records approximately 700,000 distinct CDR3 sequences, approximately 15% being singletons. Study-wide findings and caveats: Authors suggested seasonal influenza vaccinations each recruit few new T cells.

Trimming stripped 6 bases from V and 11 bases from J, with 17 bases between. The CDR3 has 13 residues. CDR1 is DFQATT, CDR2 SNEGSKA, per germline (reference sequence). J is TRBJ1-6 and V is TRBV20-1; D is unclear. This clonotype was obtained from a man aged 45-65 years who received an inactivated influenza vaccine. Sequenced material: PBMCs from blood, taken about 11 days after vaccination. The CDR3 DNA reads as TGCAGTGCCCTAATCGACCCTTCGGCACCCCTCCACTTT. This encodes CSALIDPSAPLHF.